This paragraph covers one TCR beta chain sequence. V shed 2 bases, J shed 7 bases, and the junction held 5 bases outside the gene matches. Germline CDR1 reads SGHRS; CDR2 reads YFSETQ. The CDR3 spans 15 residues. Grouping used clinical history reported by participants in a survey and questionnaire. Methods used by the authors: Researchers report that nucleated cell counts were estimated from reference gene primer amplification. Data came from immunoSEQ multiplex PCR; TCRdb stores just in-frame clones and leaves some out. V and J calls and clone size are copied from that table; D and trimming were computed from the DNA. This table has about 130,000 clones, 70% to 90% appearing once. This sample stems from a study of blood T cell repertoires in COVID-19. Study overall: The origin of the acute and convalescent COVID-19 samples was the United States, Italy and Spain. PBMCs, B-cell-depleted T cells, or T cells provided the cDNA or gDNA that made up the material.

The sample was PBMCs or T cells enriched from blood (not recorded which). The TCR comes from a man between 45 and 60 years old who had recovered from COVID-19. The chain links TRBV5-1 to TRBJ1-6; TRBD1 agrees at 8 bases. The CDR3, as DNA: TGCGCCAGCAGCTTCCAGGGGGCCAGCAATTCACCCCTCCACTTT. Residues: CASSFQGASNSPLHF. Together with reference TRBV5-1 and TRBJ1-6, the CDR3 gives the full variable domain: KAGVTQTPRYLIKTRGQQVTLSCSPISGHRSVSWYQQTPGQGLQFLFEYFSETQRNKGNFPGRFSGRQFSNSRSEMNVSTLELGDSALYLCASSFQGASNSPLHFGNGTRLTVT.